A single sample gave rise to the 4 T cell receptor beta chains below, sequenced in a study of cytomegalovirus exposure and HLA in healthy donors. This PCR relied on a set of 60 Vbeta primers and 13 Jbeta primers. Produced via immunoSEQ multiplex PCR; TCRdb's table is partial and in-frame only. This table has 100,000 to 150,000 clones, roughly four fifths appearing once. Material for sequencing was PBMCs. These receptor sequences come from a boy younger than 10 in good health and CMV-seronegative.

In its sample, this clone is medium-sized (0.01 to 0.1%). V gene TRBV4-2 combines with J gene TRBJ1-2; weak D call: TRBD1 (5 bases). The CDR3 consists of 13 residues. Germline V CDR1 and CDR2: LGHNA, YNFKEQ. Trimming took 3 bases from V and 6 from J, leaving 11 bases between them. The CDR3 here is CASSHPGWDGYTF. The CDR3 nucleotides read TGTGCCAGCAGCCACCCAGGGTGGGATGGCTACACCTTC.

This clone has more than one count but fewer than ten. The chain uses TRBV4-1 and TRBJ2-5; 9 bases line up with TRBD2. V dropped 5 bases and J dropped 4; count of bases not matched to a gene: 8. This CDR3 comprises 15 residues. Germline assignment: CDR1 MGHRA and CDR2 YSYEKL. The CDR3 is CASSLGLAMGETQYF. The CDR3 region has the DNA TGCGCCAGCAGCTTGGGACTAGCAATGGGAGAGACCCAGTACTTC.

V is TRBV5-1 and J is TRBJ1-1; 8 bases match TRBD1. The junction had 5 bases not matched to a gene; V was cut back by 4 bases and J by 0 bases. The CDR3 has 15 amino acids. Germline V gene lookup returns CDR1 SGHRS and CDR2 YFSETQ. DNA of the CDR3: TGCGCCAGCAGCCTCGGGACAGGCATGAACACTGAAGCTTTCTTT. As protein: CASSLGTGMNTEAFF. Looking up the rest from reference TRBV5-1 and TRBJ1-1 gives the full variable domain: KAGVTQTPRYLIKTRGQQVTLSCSPISGHRSVSWYQQTPGQGLQFLFEYFSETQRNKGNFPGRFSGRQFSNSRSEMNVSTLELGDSALYLCASSLGTGMNTEAFFGQGTRLTVV.

Only a few counts were recorded for this clone. This chain uses TRBV9 with TRBJ1-2; D possibly corresponds to TRBD1 (5 bases). V was pared by 4 bases and J by 1 base, with 14 bases between. This CDR3 contains 15 residues. The germline gives CDR1 SGDLS, CDR2 YYNGEE. CDR3 nucleotide sequence: TGTGCCAGCAGCCCCCGCCCAGGGCATAACTATGGCTACACCTTC. It codes for CASSPRPGHNYGYTF.